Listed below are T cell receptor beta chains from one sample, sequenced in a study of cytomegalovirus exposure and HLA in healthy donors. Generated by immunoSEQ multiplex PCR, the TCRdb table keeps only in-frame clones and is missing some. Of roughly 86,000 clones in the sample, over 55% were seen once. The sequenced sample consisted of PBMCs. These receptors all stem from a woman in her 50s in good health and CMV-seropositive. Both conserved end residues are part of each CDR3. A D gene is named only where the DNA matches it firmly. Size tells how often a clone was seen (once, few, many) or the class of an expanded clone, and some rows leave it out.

CDR3 protein: CASSLPRGQAINYGYTF
CDR3 DNA: TGTGCCAGCAGCTTACCACGAGGTCAAGCTATTAACTATGGCTACACCTTC
CDR3 length: 17
J gene: TRBJ1-2
clone size: -
D gene: -
V gene: TRBV7-9

CDR3 protein: CASSYGQSYGYTF
CDR3 DNA: TGTGCCAGCAGCTACGGACAGTCCTATGGCTACACCTTC
CDR3 length: 13
J gene: TRBJ1-2
clone size: -
D gene: -
V gene: TRBV13

CDR3 protein: CSVEGTGSSYNEQFF
CDR3 DNA: TGCAGCGTTGAGGGGACAGGGAGCTCCTACAATGAGCAGTTCTTC
CDR3 length: 15
J gene: TRBJ2-1
clone size: many
D gene: TRBD1
V gene: TRBV29-1

CDR3 protein: CASSQQDRANQPQHF
CDR3 DNA: TGTGCCAGCAGTCAGCAGGACAGGGCAAATCAGCCCCAGCATTTT
CDR3 length: 15
J gene: TRBJ1-5
clone size: -
D gene: TRBD1
V gene: TRBV2

CDR3 protein: CASSIVGTSGLFF
CDR3 DNA: TGTGCCAGTAGTATAGTTGGGACTAGCGGGTTATTCTTC
CDR3 length: 13
J gene: TRBJ2-1
clone size: many
D gene: TRBD2
V gene: TRBV19

CDR3 protein: CATLETGRNTIYF
CDR3 DNA: TGTGCCACTCTCGAGACAGGCCGAAACACCATATATTTT
CDR3 length: 13
J gene: TRBJ1-3
clone size: -
D gene: -
V gene: TRBV28

CDR3 protein: CASSQASGGTYEQYF
CDR3 DNA: TGTGCCAGCAGCCAAGCATCCGGGGGGACCTACGAGCAGTACTTC
CDR3 length: 15
J gene: TRBJ2-7
clone size: few
D gene: TRBD2
V gene: TRBV4-2

CDR3 protein: CASSAGGDRRRAFF
CDR3 DNA: TGCGCCAGCAGTGCCGGCGGGGACAGACGTCGAGCTTTCTTT
CDR3 length: 14
J gene: TRBJ1-1
clone size: -
D gene: TRBD1
V gene: TRBV10-2

CDR3 protein: CASSLTTGARNTIYF
CDR3 DNA: TGTGCCAGCAGCTTAACCACAGGGGCAAGAAACACCATATATTTT
CDR3 length: 15
J gene: TRBJ1-3
clone size: -
D gene: TRBD1
V gene: TRBV7-9

CDR3 protein: CASSLTTGGAAYTF
CDR3 DNA: TGTGCCAGCAGCCTAACGACAGGGGGCGCCGCCTACACCTTC
CDR3 length: 14
J gene: TRBJ1-2
clone size: few
D gene: TRBD1
V gene: TRBV5-5

CDR3 protein: CAWSAILGQFNEQFF
CDR3 DNA: TGTGCCTGGAGCGCCATCCTCGGACAGTTCAATGAGCAGTTCTTC
CDR3 length: 15
J gene: TRBJ2-1
clone size: once
D gene: -
V gene: TRBV30

CDR3 protein: CASSLYGLPATEAFF
CDR3 DNA: TGTGCCAGCAGTTTATATGGGCTTCCGGCCACTGAAGCTTTCTTT
CDR3 length: 15
J gene: TRBJ1-1
clone size: -
D gene: -
V gene: TRBV28

CDR3 protein: CASSPRQGASTDTQYF
CDR3 DNA: TGTGCCAGCAGCCCACGACAGGGGGCAAGCACAGATACGCAGTATTTT
CDR3 length: 16
J gene: TRBJ2-3
clone size: -
D gene: TRBD1
V gene: TRBV9

CDR3 protein: CASSFDSYEQYF
CDR3 DNA: TGTGCCAGCAGCTTCGACAGCTACGAGCAGTACTTC
CDR3 length: 12
J gene: TRBJ2-7
clone size: few
D gene: -
V gene: TRBV7-9

CDR3 protein: CASSSGQGTFHTLHF
CDR3 DNA: TGTGCCAGCAGCTCCGGACAGGGTACATTTCACACCCTCCACTTT
CDR3 length: 15
J gene: TRBJ1-6
clone size: few
D gene: TRBD1
V gene: TRBV7-2

CDR3 protein: CASNSGGNYGYTF
CDR3 DNA: TGTGCCAGCAACTCTGGGGGGAACTATGGCTACACCTTC
CDR3 length: 13
J gene: TRBJ1-2
clone size: -
D gene: -
V gene: TRBV28

CDR3 protein: CAGGRGYQETQYF
CDR3 DNA: TGTGCCGGGGGGCGGGGGTACCAAGAGACCCAGTACTTC
CDR3 length: 13
J gene: TRBJ2-5
clone size: -
D gene: -
V gene: TRBV7-2

CDR3 protein: CAWTDSNHYGYTF
CDR3 DNA: TGTGCCTGGACGGACAGCAACCACTATGGCTACACCTTC
CDR3 length: 13
J gene: TRBJ1-2
clone size: -
D gene: -
V gene: TRBV30

CDR3 protein: CAWRGLAPEQYF
CDR3 DNA: TGTGCCTGGAGAGGCCTAGCCCCAGAGCAGTACTTC
CDR3 length: 12
J gene: TRBJ2-7
clone size: few
D gene: -
V gene: TRBV30

CDR3 protein: CASSNPGRGVFF
CDR3 DNA: TGCGCCAGCAGTAATCCAGGGAGGGGCGTTTTCTTT
CDR3 length: 12
J gene: TRBJ1-1
clone size: few
D gene: -
V gene: TRBV4-3

CDR3 protein: CASSEPGTHHGQAFF
CDR3 DNA: TGCGCCAGCAGTGAACCCGGGACACATCATGGCCAAGCTTTCTTT
CDR3 length: 15
J gene: TRBJ1-1
clone size: -
D gene: -
V gene: TRBV10-2

CDR3 protein: CASSLGPPTSDASTDTQYF
CDR3 DNA: TGTGCCAGCAGCTTGGGTCCACCCACTAGCGATGCTAGCACAGATACGCAGTATTTT
CDR3 length: 19
J gene: TRBJ2-3
clone size: -
D gene: TRBD2
V gene: TRBV5-6

CDR3 protein: CSSSPGQGGYTF
CDR3 DNA: TGTTCCAGCAGCCCCGGACAGGGTGGCTACACCTTC
CDR3 length: 12
J gene: TRBJ1-2
clone size: -
D gene: TRBD1
V gene: TRBV7-9

CDR3 protein: CASRSQGEADTQYF
CDR3 DNA: TGTGCCAGCAGGTCCCAGGGGGAGGCAGATACGCAGTATTTT
CDR3 length: 14
J gene: TRBJ2-3
clone size: -
D gene: -
V gene: TRBV28

CDR3 protein: CASSPTSSHGYTF
CDR3 DNA: TGTGCCAGCAGTCCCACGAGTAGTCATGGCTACACCTTC
CDR3 length: 13
J gene: TRBJ1-2
clone size: -
D gene: -
V gene: TRBV28

CDR3 protein: CASSLGDRVYGYTF
CDR3 DNA: TGTGCCAGCAGCCTTGGGGACAGGGTATATGGCTACACCTTC
CDR3 length: 14
J gene: TRBJ1-2
clone size: -
D gene: TRBD1
V gene: TRBV7-9

CDR3 protein: CSVVADIPYSGYTF
CDR3 DNA: TGCAGCGTTGTTGCGGACATCCCCTACTCTGGCTACACCTTC
CDR3 length: 14
J gene: TRBJ1-2
clone size: -
D gene: -
V gene: TRBV29-1

CDR3 protein: CASSEWGVSLHF
CDR3 DNA: TGTGCCAGCAGTGAATGGGGGGTCTCCCTCCACTTT
CDR3 length: 12
J gene: TRBJ1-6
clone size: -
D gene: -
V gene: TRBV25-1

CDR3 protein: CASRLGLGGGGRETQYF
CDR3 DNA: TGTGCAAGTCGCTTAGGCCTAGGTGGCGGGGGCAGGGAGACCCAGTACTTC
CDR3 length: 17
J gene: TRBJ2-5
clone size: -
D gene: -
V gene: TRBV12-2

CDR3 protein: CASSQEGIAGGQPQHF
CDR3 DNA: TGCGCCAGCAGCCAAGAAGGGATTGCGGGGGGTCAGCCCCAGCATTTT
CDR3 length: 16
J gene: TRBJ1-5
clone size: -
D gene: -
V gene: TRBV4-1

CDR3 protein: CASKEEVDTEAFF
CDR3 DNA: TGTGCCAGCAAAGAGGAGGTTGACACTGAAGCTTTCTTT
CDR3 length: 13
J gene: TRBJ1-1
clone size: once
D gene: -
V gene: TRBV2

CDR3 protein: CASSEGALGGSSGNTIYF
CDR3 DNA: TGTGCCAGCAGTGAAGGGGCATTAGGCGGGAGCTCTGGAAACACCATATATTTT
CDR3 length: 18
J gene: TRBJ1-3
clone size: -
D gene: -
V gene: TRBV25-1

CDR3 protein: CASSTGGAGETQYF
CDR3 DNA: TGTGCCAGCAGCACCGGGGGGGCCGGGGAGACCCAGTACTTC
CDR3 length: 14
J gene: TRBJ2-5
clone size: -
D gene: TRBD2
V gene: TRBV7-8

CDR3 protein: CAIRKSDGGDLYNEQFF
CDR3 DNA: TGTGCCATCAGAAAAAGTGACGGGGGGGATCTATACAATGAGCAGTTCTTC
CDR3 length: 17
J gene: TRBJ2-1
clone size: -
D gene: TRBD2
V gene: TRBV10-3

CDR3 protein: CASSTSGGAQTQYF
CDR3 DNA: TGTGCCAGCAGCACTAGCGGGGGGGCGCAGACCCAGTACTTC
CDR3 length: 14
J gene: TRBJ2-5
clone size: -
D gene: TRBD2
V gene: TRBV7-3

CDR3 protein: CASSFLGQGNQPQHF
CDR3 DNA: TGTGCCAGCAGCTTTTTGGGACAGGGTAATCAGCCCCAGCATTTT
CDR3 length: 15
J gene: TRBJ1-5
clone size: -
D gene: TRBD1
V gene: TRBV5-6

CDR3 protein: CASSTGQGPYEQYF
CDR3 DNA: TGTGCCAGCAGCACGGGACAGGGTCCCTACGAGCAGTACTTC
CDR3 length: 14
J gene: TRBJ2-7
clone size: few
D gene: TRBD1
V gene: TRBV2

CDR3 protein: CASRDRAQPQHF
CDR3 DNA: TGTGCCAGCAGGGACAGGGCCCAGCCCCAGCATTTT
CDR3 length: 12
J gene: TRBJ1-5
clone size: -
D gene: TRBD1
V gene: TRBV28

CDR3 protein: CASSLTGVGTEAFF
CDR3 DNA: TGTGCCAGCAGCCTCACAGGGGTGGGTACTGAAGCTTTCTTT
CDR3 length: 14
J gene: TRBJ1-1
clone size: -
D gene: TRBD1
V gene: TRBV7-9

CDR3 protein: CSSGGDSNQPQHF
CDR3 DNA: TGTTCCAGTGGGGGGGATAGCAATCAGCCCCAGCATTTT
CDR3 length: 13
J gene: TRBJ1-5
clone size: -
D gene: -
V gene: TRBV7-9

CDR3 protein: CASSLGLGNTQYF
CDR3 DNA: TGTGCCAGCAGCTTAGGCCTAGGCAATACGCAGTATTTT
CDR3 length: 13
J gene: TRBJ2-3
clone size: -
D gene: -
V gene: TRBV13

CDR3 protein: CASSLPMGQRDTQYF
CDR3 DNA: TGTGCCAGCAGTCTTCCTATGGGGCAGAGAGATACGCAGTATTTT
CDR3 length: 15
J gene: TRBJ2-3
clone size: few
D gene: -
V gene: TRBV11-2

CDR3 protein: CASKDRGGQPQHF
CDR3 DNA: TGTGCCAGTAAGGACAGGGGAGGTCAGCCCCAGCATTTT
CDR3 length: 13
J gene: TRBJ1-5
clone size: -
D gene: TRBD1
V gene: TRBV19